The present T cell receptor beta chain was sequenced within a study of brain T cells in children with intractable seizures (TCRdb year 2021). Context from the whole study: Resected brain tissue from about 48 pediatric epilepsy surgery cases was initially screened for immune gene transcripts with a NanoString immunology panel. Among the roughly twelve selected surgery cases, eight also had pre-surgery blood sequenced, leaving four with brain tissue only. Study-wide conclusions, independent of this receptor: Because sequencing depth differed between pre- and post-surgery blood, the absence of clones from the pre-surgery sample may reflect undersampling. Viral specificity was inferred only from CDR3 sequence similarity, and patients' HCMV serostatus was unknown.

The immunoSEQ assay was used to generate TCR beta chain sequences from genomic DNA. Processing in the source paper ran as follows. Any CDR3 sequence that did not begin with the conserved framework cysteine at position 104 was removed by hand. To get clonality, the normalized Shannon's Diversity Index was subtracted from one, giving values from 0 (maximal diversity) to 1 (oligoclonal). Differences in the frequency of the same CDR3 between samples, such as brain versus blood, were assessed with chi-squared comparison-of-proportions tests. Public clonotypes were identified through searches of immuneACCESS, and similarity to known antiviral clonotypes was evaluated with the VDJdb browser. Here the immuneACCESS table is served through TCRdb, limited to in-frame sequences with V and J called. Missing clones are a known gap in these copies; in checked studies unresolved V genes cover under half, and the rest lacks a known reason. The V and J calls and clone size are taken from that table; D and trimming were inferred from the DNA. The sample table shows under 150,000 clones, and roughly 94% are seen once. Jointly, the top ten make up around 4% of the sample.

This clone was seen a few times. The target of this receptor is not known. Per-base qualities were not stored, and no clone one base away is much larger. What this sample's time point label stands for: resected brain tissue, or blood drawn just prior to surgery. The surgery cases that showed the highest brain T cell transcript signatures were chosen for TCR beta chain sequencing of brain tissue, and of blood when it was available. Before surgery, patients had received at least one anti-epileptic drug. The TCR-sequenced patients were children whose drug-resistant epilepsy was caused by tuberous sclerosis complex, focal cortical dysplasia, Rasmussen encephalitis or hemimegalencephaly. The blood samples were collected right before the epilepsy surgery. Bulk genomic DNA was isolated from unsorted brain tissue and whole blood using the Monarch genomic DNA purification kit. Measured from the cysteine to the phenylalanine, the CDR3 is 12 residues long. Just CDR3 DNA is preserved here, 36 bases in frame from base 1. V was cut back by 5 bases and J by 5 bases, leaving a gap of 6 bases between them. In the germline V gene, CDR1 corresponds to MNHEY and CDR2 to SVGAGI.

The sample was peripheral blood, taken at surgery. The TCR comes from a boy under two years old with hemimegalencephaly and intractable seizures. The rearrangement combines TRBV6-5 with TRBJ1-4; possibly the D gene is TRBD1, per 6 matching bases. The CDR3 in this case is CASSRGNEKLFF. The DNA reads TGTGCCAGCAGTAGGGGGAATGAAAAACTGTTTTTT.